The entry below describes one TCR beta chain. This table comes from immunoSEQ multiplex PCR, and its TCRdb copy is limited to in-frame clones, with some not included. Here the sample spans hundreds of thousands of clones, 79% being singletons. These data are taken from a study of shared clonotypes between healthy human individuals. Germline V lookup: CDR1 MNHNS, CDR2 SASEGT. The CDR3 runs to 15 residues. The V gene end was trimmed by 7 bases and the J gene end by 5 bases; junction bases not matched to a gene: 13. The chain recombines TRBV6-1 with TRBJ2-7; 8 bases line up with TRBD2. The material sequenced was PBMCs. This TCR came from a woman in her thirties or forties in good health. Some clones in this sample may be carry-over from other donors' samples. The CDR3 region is CASNPETSVPHEQYF. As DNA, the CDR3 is TGTGCCAGCAACCCTGAGACTAGCGTCCCCCACGAGCAGTACTTC.